Presented here are 30 T cell receptor beta chains from one specimen sequenced in a study of CXCR3-negative and CXCR3-positive naive CD8 T cells. The libraries of TRB cDNA were constructed through 5' RACE using UMI labels. TCRdb reanalyzed the 5' RACE reads, giving one entry per CDR3 protein sequence and no DNA. The sample features some 56,000 distinct CDR3 sequences, with under 25% in its top ten. Sequenced sample: memory CD8+ T cells from blood. The receptors stem from a human donor in good health. Some clones in this sample may be carry-over from other donors' samples.

CDR3 protein: CSARDGLAGVFAETQYF. The V call is TRBV20-1, the J call TRBJ2-5; TCRdb's D call, TRBD2, is unchecked because there is no DNA. Germline CDR1 DFQATT, CDR2 SNEGSKA (reference sequence). The CDR3 contains 17 residues.

Judged by frequency, this clonotype is medium-sized (0.01 to 0.1%). The CDR3 sequence is CASNRGSFTEAFF. The chain carries TRBV7-9 and TRBJ1-1; TCRdb proposes TRBD1, but this gene call is untestable without DNA. The CDR3 has 13 residues. Germline-derived CDR1 and CDR2 are SEHNR and FQNEAQ (reference sequence).

V usage is TRBV4-3 and J usage is TRBJ2-7; TCRdb selects TRBD1, and the lack of DNA leaves this call unchecked. The CDR3 spans 14 residues. Germline V CDR1 and CDR2: LGHNA, YSLEER. CDR3 sequence: CASSPGQGADEQYF.

The rearrangement links TRBV5-1 to TRBJ2-3; TCRdb's D gene call, TRBD2, goes unchecked for lack of DNA. The CDR3 length is 18 residues. CDR1 and CDR2 (germline): SGHRS, YFSETQ. The CDR3 loop is CASSPRGLAGGPEDTQYF.

The V call is TRBV6-1, the J call TRBJ1-1. CDR3 length equals 14 residues. CDR1 is MNHNS and CDR2 is SASEGT in the germline V gene. CDR3 amino acids: CASSSGGENTEAFF.

V gene TRBV6-4 combines with J gene TRBJ2-3; the D call from TCRdb, TRBD2, cannot be confirmed without DNA. The CDR3 is made up of 16 amino acids. Germline V CDR1 and CDR2: MRHNA, SNTAGT. CDR3 amino acids: CASSDDSGGAPDTQYF.

This chain connects TRBV5-1 to TRBJ2-1; TCRdb reports TRBD1, a call that lacks DNA to check it against. Germline CDR1 SGHRS, CDR2 YFSETQ. The CDR3 has 15 amino acids. CDR3 region: CASSLTDRPYNEQFF.

Here the CDR3 reads CASSPDLAFSYEQYF. The chain is built from TRBV4-3 and TRBJ2-7. Per germline, CDR1 LGHNA and CDR2 YSLEER. The CDR3 extends over 15 amino acids.

V and J are TRBV28 and TRBJ2-3; TCRdb calls TRBD1, which cannot be checked without DNA. The CDR3 is 17 amino acids. Germline loops: CDR1 MDHEN, CDR2 SYDVKM. The chain's CDR3 is CASSPRGRAGRTDTQYF. Together with reference TRBV28 and TRBJ2-3, the CDR3 gives the full variable domain: DVKVTQSSRYLVKRTGEKVFLECVQDMDHENMFWYRQDPGLGLRLIYFSYDVKMKEKGDIPEGYSVSREKKERFSLILESASTNQTSMYLCASSPRGRAGRTDTQYFGPGTRLTVL.

The chain combines TRBV29-1 with TRBJ2-2. Per the germline V gene, CDR1 is SQVTM and CDR2 is ANQGSEA. The CDR3 is 14 residues long. This CDR3 reads CSVVGQEKPGELFF.

V gene TRBV20-1 combines with J gene TRBJ1-1; TCRdb designates TRBD1, a call that cannot be tested without DNA. The CDR3 spans 12 residues. Germline CDR1 reads DFQATT; CDR2 reads SNEGSKA (reference sequence). The CDR3 reads CSARQGDTEAFF.

The chain employs TRBV25-1 and TRBJ1-2. The CDR3 has 11 amino acids. Germline V gene lookup returns CDR1 MGHDK and CDR2 SYGVNS. CDR3 in amino acids: CASSATLGYTF.

The CDR3 reads CSVLTGAYNEQFF. The V call is TRBV29-1, the J call TRBJ2-1; as DNA is missing, the TRBD1 call by TCRdb cannot be tested. Germline V gene data show CDR1 as SQVTM and CDR2 as ANQGSEA. The length of the CDR3 is 13 residues.

J is TRBJ2-1 and V is TRBV7-9; TCRdb returns TRBD2, unconfirmable since there is no DNA. Germline V lookup: CDR1 SEHNR, CDR2 FQNEAQ (reference sequence). The CDR3 length is 17 residues. The CDR3 protein is CASSFPPAGEGYNEQFF.

The chain couples TRBV10-1 to TRBJ1-4; TCRdb designates TRBD1, a call that cannot be tested without DNA. CDR1 WNHNN and CDR2 SYGVQD come from the germline V gene (reference sequence). The CDR3 is made up of 14 amino acids. CDR3 in amino acids: CASSESPGFEKLFF.

The chain is built from TRBV20-1 and TRBJ2-1; TCRdb names TRBD2, which stays unverified in the absence of DNA. The CDR3 runs 15 residues. Germline CDR1 and CDR2: DFQATT and SNEGSKA (reference sequence). This CDR3 is CSAPGGTRLFDEQFF.

The chain has TRBV4-3 and TRBJ2-2. In germline, CDR1 is LGHNA, CDR2 YSLEER. There are 17 residues in the CDR3. The CDR3 spells CASSLPDGDSNTGELFF.

V is TRBV21-1 and J is TRBJ2-2. TRBV21-1 is flagged as a pseudogene. CDR3 size: 18 residues. Here the CDR3 reads CASLPAVNVLADTGELFF.

The chain uses TRBV6-1 and TRBJ2-5; there is no DNA to check the TCRdb D call of TRBD2. CDR3 length: 16 residues. CDR1 MNHNS and CDR2 SASEGT come from the germline V gene. The CDR3: CASSFSGGAAEETQYF.

The V and J genes are TRBV29-1 and TRBJ2-2; TCRdb indicates TRBD2, and absent DNA this call remains unverified. Germline lookup yields CDR1 SQVTM and CDR2 ANQGSEA. CDR3 length equals 12 residues. This CDR3 reads CSATLATGELFF.

The chain couples TRBV11-3 to TRBJ2-2; TCRdb's D gene call, TRBD1, goes unchecked for lack of DNA. Per germline, CDR1 SGHNT and CDR2 YENEEA. The CDR3 totals 15 residues. The CDR3 reads CASSLPGRTSEELFF.

The J gene is TRBJ1-1, the V gene TRBV6-5. Germline-derived CDR1 and CDR2 are MNHEY and SVGAGI. The CDR3 covers 15 residues. CDR3: CASSLLGAEGAEAFF.

CDR3 amino acids: CASGFNYEQYF. This sequence joins TRBV12-3 or TRBV12-4 and TRBJ2-7; TCRdb lists TRBD1, though no DNA is available to test this call. The CDR3 sequence is 11 residues long.

The chain couples TRBV28 to TRBJ1-2. This CDR3 spans 13 amino acids. The V gene's germline CDR1 is MDHEN and CDR2 SYDVKM. This CDR3 is CASSFRHHYGYTF.

The chain employs TRBV4-3 and TRBJ2-1. The CDR3 is 11 amino acids. Germline V gene sequence: CDR1 LGHNA, CDR2 YSLEER. CDR3 loop: CASSQGNEQFF.

The chain couples TRBV4-1 to TRBJ2-3. CDR3 length: 15 amino acids. Germline lookup yields CDR1 MGHRA and CDR2 YSYEKL. CDR3 residues: CASSQEVPRWDTQYF.

The chain employs TRBV12-5 and TRBJ1-6; no DNA is available, so the TRBD1 call from TCRdb remains unchecked. CDR3 length: 14 residues. Germline V gene data show CDR1 as LGHNT and CDR2 as FRNRAP. The CDR3 here is CASGPDRVSSPLHF.

This clonotype is medium-sized by frequency. The V and J genes are TRBV4-3 and TRBJ2-3. This CDR3 is built from 16 residues. Germline-derived CDR1 and CDR2 are LGHNA and YSLEER. This chain's CDR3 is CASSQDFGGGADTQYF.

The chain joins TRBV12-3 or TRBV12-4 to TRBJ1-1; TCRdb's D call, TRBD1, is unchecked because there is no DNA. The CDR3 sequence is 11 residues long. The CDR3 spells CASRGDAEAFF.

This chain joins TRBV25-1 and TRBJ1-1. Looked up from germline, CDR1 is MGHDK and CDR2 is SYGVNS. The CDR3 is made up of 15 amino acids. The CDR3: CASSGWVGSNTEAFF. Supplemented by reference TRBV25-1 and TRBJ1-1, the full variable domain reads EADIYQTPRYLVIGTGKKITLECSQTMGHDKMYWYQQDPGMELHLIHYSYGVNSTEKGDLSSESTVSRIRTEHFPLTLESARPSHTSQYLCASSGWVGSNTEAFFGQGTRLTVV.